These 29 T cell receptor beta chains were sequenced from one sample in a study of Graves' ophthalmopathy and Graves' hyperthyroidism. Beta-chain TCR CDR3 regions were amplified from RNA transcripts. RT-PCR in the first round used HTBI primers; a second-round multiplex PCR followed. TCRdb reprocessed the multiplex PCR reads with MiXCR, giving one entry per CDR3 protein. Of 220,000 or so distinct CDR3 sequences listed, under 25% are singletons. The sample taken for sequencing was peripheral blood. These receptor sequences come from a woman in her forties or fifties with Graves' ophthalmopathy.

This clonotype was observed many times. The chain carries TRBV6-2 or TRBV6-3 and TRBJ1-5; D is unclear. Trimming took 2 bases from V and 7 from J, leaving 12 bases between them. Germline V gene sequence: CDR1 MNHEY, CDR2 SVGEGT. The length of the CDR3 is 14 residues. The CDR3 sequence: CASSYARAQQPQHF. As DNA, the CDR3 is TGTGCCAGCAGTTACGCCCGGGCCCAGCAGCCCCAGCATTTT.

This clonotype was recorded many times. The CDR3 nucleotides are TGCGCCAGCAGCTACGGGACCCCTGGAGGCTACACCTTC. As protein: CASSYGTPGGYTF. The J gene is TRBJ1-2, the V gene TRBV5-1; D may be TRBD1 (5 bases). Trimming cost V 3 bases and J 8 bases, with 14 bases left between them. Germline V gives CDR1 SGHRS, CDR2 YFSETQ. The length of the CDR3 is 13 residues.

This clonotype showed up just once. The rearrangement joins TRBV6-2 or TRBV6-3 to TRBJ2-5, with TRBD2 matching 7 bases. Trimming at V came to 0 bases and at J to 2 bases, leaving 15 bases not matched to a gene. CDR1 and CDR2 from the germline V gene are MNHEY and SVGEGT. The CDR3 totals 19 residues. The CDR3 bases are TGTGCCAGCAGTTACTCGACCAGGCTGCGGGAGAGAGAGCAAGAGACCCAGTACTTC. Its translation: CASSYSTRLREREQETQYF.

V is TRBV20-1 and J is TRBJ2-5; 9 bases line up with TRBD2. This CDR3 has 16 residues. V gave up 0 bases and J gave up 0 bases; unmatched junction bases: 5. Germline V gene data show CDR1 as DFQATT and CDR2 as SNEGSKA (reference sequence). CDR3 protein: CSARDLSSGDQETQYF. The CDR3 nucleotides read TGCAGTGCTAGAGATCTATCTAGCGGGGACCAAGAGACCCAGTACTTC.

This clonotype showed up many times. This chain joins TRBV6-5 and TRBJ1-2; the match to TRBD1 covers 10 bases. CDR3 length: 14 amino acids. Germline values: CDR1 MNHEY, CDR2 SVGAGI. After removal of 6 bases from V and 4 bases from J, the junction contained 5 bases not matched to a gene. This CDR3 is CASRTGQGGYGYTF. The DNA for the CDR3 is TGTGCCAGCAGGACAGGACAGGGGGGCTATGGCTACACCTTC.

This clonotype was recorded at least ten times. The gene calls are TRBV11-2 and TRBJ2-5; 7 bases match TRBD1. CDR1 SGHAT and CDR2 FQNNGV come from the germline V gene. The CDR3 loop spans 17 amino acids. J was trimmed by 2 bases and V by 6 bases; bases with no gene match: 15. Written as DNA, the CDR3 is TGTGCCAGCAGTAAACAGGGGTTCGATTACCGACAAGAGACCCAGTACTTC. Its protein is CASSKQGFDYRQETQYF.

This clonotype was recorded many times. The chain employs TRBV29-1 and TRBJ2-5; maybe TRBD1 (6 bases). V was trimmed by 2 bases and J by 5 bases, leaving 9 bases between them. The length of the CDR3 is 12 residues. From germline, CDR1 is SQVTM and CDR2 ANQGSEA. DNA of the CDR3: TGCAGCGTTGAATTTCAGGGGGAGACCCAGTACTTC. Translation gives CSVEFQGETQYF. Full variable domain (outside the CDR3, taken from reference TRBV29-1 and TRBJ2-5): SAVISQKPSRDICQRGTSLTIQCQVDSQVTMMFWYRQQPGQSLTLIATANQGSEATYESGFVIDKFPISRPNLTFSTLTVSNMSPEDSSIYLCSVEFQGETQYFGPGTRLLVL.

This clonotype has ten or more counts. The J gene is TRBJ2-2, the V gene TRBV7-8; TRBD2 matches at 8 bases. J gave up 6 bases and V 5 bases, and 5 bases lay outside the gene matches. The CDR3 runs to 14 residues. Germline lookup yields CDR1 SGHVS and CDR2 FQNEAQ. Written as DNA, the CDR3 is TGTGCCAGCAGCACGCACGGGGGGGCCGGGGAGCTGTTTTTT. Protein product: CASSTHGGAGELFF.

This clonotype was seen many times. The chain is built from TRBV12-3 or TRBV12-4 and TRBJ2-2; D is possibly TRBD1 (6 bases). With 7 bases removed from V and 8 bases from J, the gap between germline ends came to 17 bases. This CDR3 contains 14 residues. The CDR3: CASTLMGAAGELFF. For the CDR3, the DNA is TGTGCCAGCACCCTGATGGGGGCCGCGGGGGAGCTGTTTTTT.

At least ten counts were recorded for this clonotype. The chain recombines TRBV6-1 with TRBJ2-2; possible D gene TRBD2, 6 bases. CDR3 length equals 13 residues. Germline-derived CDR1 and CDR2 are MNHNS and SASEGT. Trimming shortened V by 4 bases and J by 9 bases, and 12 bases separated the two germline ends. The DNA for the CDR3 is TGTGCCAGCAGTGCTACAGGAGGGCGGGAGCTGTTTTTT. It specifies CASSATGGRELFF.

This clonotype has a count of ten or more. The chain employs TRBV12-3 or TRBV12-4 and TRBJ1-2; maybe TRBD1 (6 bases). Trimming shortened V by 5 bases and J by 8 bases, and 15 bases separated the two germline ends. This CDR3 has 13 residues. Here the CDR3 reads CASSTRGGMGYTF. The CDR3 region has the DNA TGTGCCAGCAGTACCCGAGGGGGAATGGGCTACACCTTC.

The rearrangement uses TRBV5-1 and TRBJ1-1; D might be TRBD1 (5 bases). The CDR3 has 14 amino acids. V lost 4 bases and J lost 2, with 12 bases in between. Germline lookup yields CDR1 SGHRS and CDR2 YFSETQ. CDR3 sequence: CASSGTTGNTEAFF. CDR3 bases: TGCGCCAGCAGCGGAACCACAGGTAACACTGAAGCTTTCTTT.

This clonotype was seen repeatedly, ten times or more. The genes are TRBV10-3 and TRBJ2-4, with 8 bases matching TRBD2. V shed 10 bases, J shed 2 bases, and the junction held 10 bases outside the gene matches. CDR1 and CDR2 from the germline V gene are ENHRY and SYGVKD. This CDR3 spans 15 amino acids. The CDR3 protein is CATTSGSFPKNIQYF. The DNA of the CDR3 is TGTGCCACGACGAGCGGGAGTTTTCCCAAAAACATTCAGTACTTC.

The CDR3 DNA is TGCAGTGCTGAGGAAGGGGCTTTCTCCTCCTACGAGCAGTACTTC. Amino acids: CSAEEGAFSSYEQYF. The chain employs TRBV20-1 and TRBJ2-7, with D maybe TRBD1 (5 bases). CDR3 size: 15 residues. The V gene lost 5 bases and the J gene lost 0 bases, with 17 bases spanning the gap. Germline loops: CDR1 DFQATT, CDR2 SNEGSKA (reference sequence).

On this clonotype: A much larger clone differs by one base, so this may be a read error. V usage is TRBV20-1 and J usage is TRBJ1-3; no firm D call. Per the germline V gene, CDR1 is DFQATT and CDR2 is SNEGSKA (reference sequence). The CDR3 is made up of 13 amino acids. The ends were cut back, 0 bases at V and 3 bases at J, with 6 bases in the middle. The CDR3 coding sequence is TGCAGTGCTAGAGAGAATGATGGAAACACCATATATTTT. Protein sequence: CSARENDGNTIYF.

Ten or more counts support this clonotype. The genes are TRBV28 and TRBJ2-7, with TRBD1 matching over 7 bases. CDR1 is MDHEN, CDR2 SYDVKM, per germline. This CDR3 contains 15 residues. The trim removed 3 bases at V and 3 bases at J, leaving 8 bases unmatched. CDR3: CASSFTGQGVYEQYF. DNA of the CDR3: TGTGCCAGCAGTTTTACAGGGCAGGGGGTCTACGAGCAGTACTTC.

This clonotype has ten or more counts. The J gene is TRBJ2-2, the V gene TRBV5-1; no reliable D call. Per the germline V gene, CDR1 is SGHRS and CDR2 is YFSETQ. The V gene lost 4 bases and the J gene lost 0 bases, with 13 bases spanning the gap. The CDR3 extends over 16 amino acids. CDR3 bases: TGCGCCAGCAGCACCCGCGTAGGGCCGAACACCGGGGAGCTGTTTTTT. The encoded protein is CASSTRVGPNTGELFF.

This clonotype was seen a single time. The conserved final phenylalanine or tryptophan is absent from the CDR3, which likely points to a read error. CDR3 sequence: CASRYSGRDGLETQYC. The CDR3 nucleotides are TGTGCCAGCAGATATAGCGGGAGGGACGGGCTGGAGACGCAGTATTGT. The chain carries TRBV7-2 and TRBJ2-3, with 11 bases matching TRBD2. The germline V gene encodes CDR1 SGHTA and CDR2 FQGNSA. V gave up 6 bases and J gave up 9 bases; unmatched junction bases: 14. CDR3 length equals 16 residues.

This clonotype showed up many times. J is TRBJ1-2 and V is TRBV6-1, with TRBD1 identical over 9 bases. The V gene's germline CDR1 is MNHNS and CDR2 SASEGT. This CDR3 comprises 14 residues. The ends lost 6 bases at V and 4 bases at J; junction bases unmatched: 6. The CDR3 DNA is TGTGCCAGCAGACCGACAGGGGGGATCTATGGCTACACCTTC. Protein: CASRPTGGIYGYTF.

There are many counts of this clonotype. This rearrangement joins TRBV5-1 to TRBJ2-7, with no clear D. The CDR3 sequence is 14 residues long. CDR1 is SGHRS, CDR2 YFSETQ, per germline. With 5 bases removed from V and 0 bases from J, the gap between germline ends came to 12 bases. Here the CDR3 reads CASRQETHSYEQYF. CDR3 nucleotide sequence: TGCGCCAGCAGACAAGAGACTCACTCCTACGAGCAGTACTTC.

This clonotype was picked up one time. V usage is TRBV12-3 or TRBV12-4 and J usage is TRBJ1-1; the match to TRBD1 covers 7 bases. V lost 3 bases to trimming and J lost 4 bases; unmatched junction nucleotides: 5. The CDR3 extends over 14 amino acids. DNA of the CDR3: TGTGCCAGCAGTTTGGGACAGTCGACCACTGAAGCTTTCTTT. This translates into CASSLGQSTTEAFF.

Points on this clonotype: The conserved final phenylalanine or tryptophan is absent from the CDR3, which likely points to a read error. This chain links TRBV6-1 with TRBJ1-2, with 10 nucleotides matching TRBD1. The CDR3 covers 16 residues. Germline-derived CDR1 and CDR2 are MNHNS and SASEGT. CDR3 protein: CASGDRGGIANYGYTL. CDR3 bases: TGTGCCAGCGGGGACAGGGGTGGTATAGCTAATTATGGCTACACCCTC.

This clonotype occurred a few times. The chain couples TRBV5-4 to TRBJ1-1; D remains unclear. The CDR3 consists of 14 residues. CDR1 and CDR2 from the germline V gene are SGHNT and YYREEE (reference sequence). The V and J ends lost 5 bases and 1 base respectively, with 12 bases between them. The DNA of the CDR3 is TGTGCCAGCAGAGGACCCTTCGAGAACACTGAAGCTTTCTTT. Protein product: CASRGPFENTEAFF.

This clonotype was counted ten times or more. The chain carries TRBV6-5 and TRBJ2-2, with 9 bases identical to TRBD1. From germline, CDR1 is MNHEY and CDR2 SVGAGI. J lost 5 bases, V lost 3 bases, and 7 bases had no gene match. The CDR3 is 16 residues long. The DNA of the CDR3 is TGTGCCAGCAGTTATTCCGGGACAGGGAGTACCGGGGAGCTGTTTTTT. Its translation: CASSYSGTGSTGELFF.

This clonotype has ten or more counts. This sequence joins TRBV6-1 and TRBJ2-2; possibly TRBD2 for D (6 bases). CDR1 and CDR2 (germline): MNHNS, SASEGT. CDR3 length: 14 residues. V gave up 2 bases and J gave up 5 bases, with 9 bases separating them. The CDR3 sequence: CASSEQAGTGELFF. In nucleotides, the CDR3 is TGTGCCAGCAGTGAACAGGCGGGGACCGGGGAGCTGTTTTTT.

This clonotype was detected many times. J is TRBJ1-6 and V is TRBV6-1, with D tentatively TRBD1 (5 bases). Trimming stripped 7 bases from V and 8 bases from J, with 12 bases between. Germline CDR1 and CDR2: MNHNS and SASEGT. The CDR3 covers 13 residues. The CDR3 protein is CASTARVDSPLHF. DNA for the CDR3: TGTGCCAGCACGGCCAGGGTCGATTCACCCCTCCACTTT.

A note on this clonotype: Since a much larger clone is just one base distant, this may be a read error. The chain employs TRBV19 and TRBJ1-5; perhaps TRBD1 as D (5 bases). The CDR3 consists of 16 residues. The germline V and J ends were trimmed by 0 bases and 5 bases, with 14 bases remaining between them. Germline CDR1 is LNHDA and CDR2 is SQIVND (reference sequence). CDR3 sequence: CASSIDKMGPHQPQHF. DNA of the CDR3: TGTGCCAGTAGTATAGATAAAATGGGGCCGCATCAGCCCCAGCATTTT.

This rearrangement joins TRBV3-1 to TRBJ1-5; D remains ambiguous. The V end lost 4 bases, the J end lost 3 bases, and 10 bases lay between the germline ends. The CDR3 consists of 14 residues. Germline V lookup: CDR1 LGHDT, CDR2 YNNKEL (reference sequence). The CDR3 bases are TGTGCCAGCAGCCCTTCTAACATCAATCAGCCCCAGCATTTT. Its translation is CASSPSNINQPQHF.

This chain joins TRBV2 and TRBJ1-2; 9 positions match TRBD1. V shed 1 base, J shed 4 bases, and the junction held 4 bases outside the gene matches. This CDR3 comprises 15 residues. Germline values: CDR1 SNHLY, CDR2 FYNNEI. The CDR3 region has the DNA TGTGCCAGCAGTGAAGAAAGGACAGGGGTCTATGGCTACACCTTC. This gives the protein CASSEERTGVYGYTF.